This T cell receptor (beta chain) was observed in a study of blood T cell repertoires in COVID-19. Overall study context: Sites across the United States, Italy and Spain contributed samples from acute and convalescent COVID-19.

In germline, CDR1 is SNHLY, CDR2 FYNNEI. The CDR3 has 16 residues. The ends lost 6 bases at V and 0 bases at J; junction bases unmatched: 10. Per the original data handling: Quantification of nucleated cells was approximated via reference gene primer amplification. The table came from immunoSEQ multiplex PCR; TCRdb's copy has only in-frame clones and leaves some out. That table is the source of V, J and clone size, and D and trimming were worked out from the DNA. The data show some 180,000 clones, with roughly 81% seen just once and around 2.7% held by the top ten. The sequence was collected from an elderly woman with COVID-19, enrolled during active disease. The sequenced sample was peripheral blood. The chain employs TRBV2 and TRBJ2-7; 8 positions agree with TRBD2. The CDR3 DNA reads as TGTGCCAGCAGCGATTCCGGGACTAGAAACTCCTACGAGCAGTACTTC. Its protein product is CASSDSGTRNSYEQYF.